The rows below give T cell receptor beta chains drawn from one sample of a study of a mutant IDH1 vaccine in newly diagnosed glioma. The antigens these receptors bind are not known. The assay was immunoSEQ multiplex PCR, and TCRdb's table has in-frame clones only and misses some. Of roughly 28,000 clones in the sample, around 80% are singletons; the top ten hold under 8.5%. Sample: PBMCs, taken from a glioma patient whose treatment included an IDH1 peptide vaccine. All receptors come from a young woman with glioma. Both conserved end residues are part of each CDR3. Fields, in order: J gene, clone size, D gene, V gene, CDR3 DNA, CDR3 protein. A D gene is named only where the DNA matches it firmly. Size is omitted from some rows. Given values are once, few, many or a class for expanded clones.

>TRBJ2-5|-|-|TRBV2
TGTGCCAGCAGTGGTGCAGGGGGAGGAGGAGAGACCCAGTACTTC
CASSGAGGGGETQYF
>TRBJ2-5|-|TRBD1|TRBV4-1
TGCGCCAGCAGCCAAGCTCCGGGACAGGGTAAAGAGACCCAGTACTTC
CASSQAPGQGKETQYF
>TRBJ2-3|-|-|TRBV28
TGTGCCAGTCGACAGAGCACAGATACGCAGTATTTT
CASRQSTDTQYF
>TRBJ2-6|-|-|TRBV5-1
TGCGCCAGCAGCTTGGTTTTGCTCTCTGGGGCCAACGTCCTGACTTTC
CASSLVLLSGANVLTF
>TRBJ1-2|few|-|TRBV29-1
TGCAGCGTTGAAGTGGCCAGGGCGAACTATGGCTACACCTTC
CSVEVARANYGYTF
>TRBJ2-7|-|-|TRBV21-1
TGTGCCAGCAGCTTTTGCCGAGATCCCTCCTACGAGCAGTACTTC
CASSFCRDPSYEQYF
>TRBJ2-2|few|-|TRBV7-9
TGTGCCAGCAGCTTAACTCCCAAGGGAATCGGGGAGCTGTTTTTT
CASSLTPKGIGELFF
>TRBJ2-5|-|TRBD2|TRBV29-1
TGCAGCGTGACTAGCGGGGGGTCGGAGACCCAGTACTTC
CSVTSGGSETQYF
>TRBJ1-2|once|-|TRBV7-2
TGTGCCAGCAGCTTTGATGGGGCCTCTGATGGCTACACCTTC
CASSFDGASDGYTF
>TRBJ2-3|-|TRBD1|TRBV29-1
TGCAGCGTTGTGCGACAGGGATACGCAGATACGCAGTATTTT
CSVVRQGYADTQYF
>TRBJ1-1|once|-|TRBV7-8
TGTGCCAGCAGCTTAGGGGCAGGGGAGTTTGGGACTGAAGCTTTCTTT
CASSLGAGEFGTEAFF
>TRBJ2-7|medium-sized|-|TRBV6-5
TGTGCCGCCATGGGAGGGGGGAACGAGCAGTACTTC
CAAMGGGNEQYF
>TRBJ1-5|-|TRBD1|TRBV18
TGTGCCAGCTCAACGGGACAGGGGGCAACTGAGCCCCAGCATTTT
CASSTGQGATEPQHF
>TRBJ1-1|-|-|TRBV19
TGTGCCAGTAGTATAGAAGACAGGCCCAACACTGAAGCTTTCTTT
CASSIEDRPNTEAFF
>TRBJ1-3|-|-|TRBV15
TGTGCCACCAGCAGAGCGAAAGCCCTTGCCCCTGGAAACACCATATATTTT
CATSRAKALAPGNTIYF
>TRBJ1-3|-|-|TRBV19
TGTGCCAGTAGTCATGGAAACACCATATATTTT
CASSHGNTIYF
>TRBJ1-1|-|-|TRBV7-2
TGTGCCAGCAGCTTCGTCAGGGTTGGTAACACTGAAGCTTTCTTT
CASSFVRVGNTEAFF
>TRBJ1-5|few|-|TRBV7-7
TGTGCTAGCAGCTTAGACAGCAATCAGCCCCAGCATTTT
CASSLDSNQPQHF
>TRBJ2-7|-|TRBD2|TRBV4-2
TGTGCCAGCAGCCAGCTAGCGGGGGGCGAAGACGAGCAGTACTTC
CASSQLAGGEDEQYF
>TRBJ2-7|-|TRBD1|TRBV29-1
TGCAGCGTTGGACGGACAGGGAGCCTCTACGAGCAGTACTTC
CSVGRTGSLYEQYF
>TRBJ2-2|-|TRBD1|TRBV2
TGTGCCAGCAGTCCTGACAGGGGCGGGCCATTCACCGGGGAGCTGTTTTTT
CASSPDRGGPFTGELFF
>TRBJ1-2|-|-|TRBV10-1
TGCGCCAACTTCAGGGTTAAGGAGTATGGCTACACCTTC
CANFRVKEYGYTF
>TRBJ1-2|-|-|TRBV6-5
TGTGCCAGCAGTTACGGGGGCCCCAAAACCTATGGCTACACCTTC
CASSYGGPKTYGYTF
>TRBJ2-1|-|TRBD2|TRBV13
TGTGCCAGCAGTAGCGGGGAGAGCTCCTACAATGAGCAGTTCTTC
CASSSGESSYNEQFF
>TRBJ2-5|-|TRBD2|TRBV10-2
TGCGCCAGCAGGGTCCGAGTAGCGGGAGCAGGAGAGACCCAGTACTTC
CASRVRVAGAGETQYF
>TRBJ2-2|-|-|TRBV2
TGTGCCAGCACTTCCAGTAGGGGGAACACCGGGGAGCTGTTTTTT
CASTSSRGNTGELFF
>TRBJ1-4|-|TRBD1|TRBV10-3
TGTGCCATCGGCCAGGGGGATAGGGAAAAACTGTTTTTT
CAIGQGDREKLFF
>TRBJ1-1|few|-|TRBV10-3
TGTGCCATCAGTTGGGGGGGGAGCATGAACACTGAAGCTTTCTTT
CAISWGGSMNTEAFF
>TRBJ1-5|-|TRBD1|TRBV27
TGTGCCAGCAGTCTAACGGGACAGGGACGTCAGCCCCAGCATTTT
CASSLTGQGRQPQHF
>TRBJ1-2|-|-|TRBV2
TGTGCCAGCAGTGATACGTACGGCTACACCTTC
CASSDTYGYTF
>TRBJ1-3|-|-|TRBV5-6
TGTGCCAGCAGCTTGATGGGAAACACCATATATTTT
CASSLMGNTIYF
>TRBJ2-7|-|TRBD1|TRBV4-2
TGTGCCAGCAGCCAAGGTGACAGGGAGAACGAGCAGTACTTC
CASSQGDRENEQYF
>TRBJ1-2|-|-|TRBV20-1
TGCAGTGCTAGAGATGACTATGGCTACACCTTC
CSARDDYGYTF
>TRBJ2-4|few|TRBD2|TRBV7-2
TGTGCCAGCAGCGTCCAGACTAGCGGGGCCAAAAACATTCAGTACTTC
CASSVQTSGAKNIQYF
>TRBJ1-4|medium-sized|-|TRBV2
TGTGCCAGCACCCGGGACACTTCAACTAATGAAAAACTGTTTTTT
CASTRDTSTNEKLFF
>TRBJ1-2|-|-|TRBV5-4
TGTGCCAGCAGCACCTTGGAAGAGTACTTCTATGGCTACACCTTC
CASSTLEEYFYGYTF
>TRBJ2-7|-|-|TRBV30
TGTGCCTGGAGTGTAGACTTAAGAGGCCTGTACGAGCAGTACTTC
CAWSVDLRGLYEQYF
>TRBJ1-1|few|TRBD1|TRBV2
TGTGCCAGCAGATCAACAGGGGAAACCGCCGCTTTCTTT
CASRSTGETAAFF